This TCR beta chain was observed in a study of T cell changes during pregnancy in multiple sclerosis. Sequencing used immunoSEQ multiplex PCR; TCRdb keeps in-frame clones, though not all of them. The sample lists 25,000 to 30,000 clones; under 90% were seen once. Between the trimmed V and J ends, which lost 0 bases and 7 bases, there was a span of 18 bases. The CDR3 contains 17 residues. CDR1 is KGHSH and CDR2 is LQKENI in the germline V gene. The starting material was CD4+ T cells from peripheral blood mononuclear cells, obtained in the first trimester of pregnancy. The rearrangement links TRBV18 to TRBJ2-2; D possibly corresponds to TRBD2 (5 bases). This clonotype was obtained from a female donor in good health, enrolled as a control in a pregnancy study. The CDR3 region is CASSPPPGKGYIGELFF. The CDR3, as DNA: TGTGCCAGCTCACCACCCCCCGGGAAAGGGTACATCGGGGAGCTGTTTTTT.